These T cell receptor beta chains were read from a single sample in a study of beta chain features in type 1 diabetes. Assay used: immunoSEQ multiplex PCR; TCRdb lists only in-frame clones, some missing. The sample includes hundreds of thousands of clones, 15% of them seen just once. Sequencing input: naive CD4+ T cells from blood. The receptors were gathered from a man aged 18 to 29 with type 1 diabetes. Each CDR3 is given with its conserved first and last residue. Fields, in order: V gene, clone size, J gene, D gene, CDR3 DNA, CDR3 protein. The D gene is left open where the match is weak. Only some rows state a clone size, as once, few, many or a class for expanded clones.

>TRBV7-9|.|TRBJ2-1|.
TGTGCCAGCAGCCGCCTTGGCTCGGGCTACAATGAGCAGTTCTTC
CASSRLGSGYNEQFF
>TRBV7-2|few|TRBJ1-6|.
TGTGCCAGCAGCTTTGCGGGGGGCTTACCTACTTCACCCCTCCACTTT
CASSFAGGLPTSPLHF
>TRBV11-2|few|TRBJ2-4|.
TGTGCCAGCACCCCTCCCGGGGGGCCCCACATTCAGTACTTC
CASTPPGGPHIQYF
>TRBV20-1|few|TRBJ1-1|.
TGCAGTGCTAGTCGGGGTAGAGCTTTCTTT
CSASRGRAFF
>TRBV4-1|.|TRBJ1-2|.
TGCGCCAGCAGCCAAGTGTATGCAGGGAAAAACTATGGCTACACCTTC
CASSQVYAGKNYGYTF
>TRBV4-1|.|TRBJ2-5|.
TGCGCCAGCAGCCAAGATTTGGCAGGGGGGGAGACCCAGTACTTC
CASSQDLAGGETQYF
>TRBV28|few|TRBJ1-1|TRBD1
TGTGCCAGCAGTACCGGACAGGACACTGAAGCTTTCTTT
CASSTGQDTEAFF
>TRBV6-5|.|TRBJ2-7|TRBD1
TGTGCCAGCAGCGGGACAGAACTCTACGAGCAGTACTTC
CASSGTELYEQYF
>TRBV29-1|.|TRBJ2-7|.
TGCAGCGTTGAAGTGTTACAAGGGGCGCGGAACGAGCAGTACTTC
CSVEVLQGARNEQYF
>TRBV5-1|.|TRBJ2-5|TRBD2
TGCGCCAGCAGCTTGGTCGCGGGAGAAGAGACCCAGTACTTC
CASSLVAGEETQYF
>TRBV4-3|.|TRBJ2-3|TRBD2
TGCGCCAGCAGCCAAGATTTGACTAGCGGGGGGCCCACAGATACGCAGTATTTT
CASSQDLTSGGPTDTQYF
>TRBV30|few|TRBJ1-3|TRBD1
TGTGCCTGGGGGGGACAGCCGCCCTCTGGAAACACCATATATTTT
CAWGGQPPSGNTIYF
>TRBV20-1|few|TRBJ2-7|.
TGCAGTCCTGCTAGAGAGCAGTACTTC
CSPAREQYF
>TRBV5-6|few|TRBJ1-5|.
TGTGCCAGCAGTTCCCTAGGGGTGCGTAGCAATCAGCCCCAGCATTTT
CASSSLGVRSNQPQHF
>TRBV29-1|few|TRBJ2-2|TRBD2
TGCAGCGTTAGTGATTCCAGCGGGGTGAACACCGGGGAGCTGTTTTTT
CSVSDSSGVNTGELFF
>TRBV19|.|TRBJ2-7|TRBD1
TGTGCCAGTAGTATGGGACAGACCTACGAGCAGTACTTC
CASSMGQTYEQYF
>TRBV6-5|few|TRBJ2-3|TRBD2
TGTGCCAGCAGTTACTCGACTAGCGGGGGTAATACGCAGTATTTT
CASSYSTSGGNTQYF